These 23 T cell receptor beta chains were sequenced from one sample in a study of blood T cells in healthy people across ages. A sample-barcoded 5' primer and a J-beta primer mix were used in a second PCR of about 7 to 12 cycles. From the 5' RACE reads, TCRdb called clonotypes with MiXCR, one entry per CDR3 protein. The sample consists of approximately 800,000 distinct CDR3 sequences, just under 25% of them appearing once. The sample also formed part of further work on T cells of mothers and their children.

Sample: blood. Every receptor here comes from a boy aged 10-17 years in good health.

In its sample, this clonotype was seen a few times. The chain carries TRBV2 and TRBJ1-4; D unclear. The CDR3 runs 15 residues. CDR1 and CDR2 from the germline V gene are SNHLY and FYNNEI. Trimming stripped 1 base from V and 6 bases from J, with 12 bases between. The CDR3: CASSEVARTDEKLFF. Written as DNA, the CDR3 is TGTGCCAGCAGTGAAGTGGCGCGGACCGATGAAAAACTGTTTTTT.

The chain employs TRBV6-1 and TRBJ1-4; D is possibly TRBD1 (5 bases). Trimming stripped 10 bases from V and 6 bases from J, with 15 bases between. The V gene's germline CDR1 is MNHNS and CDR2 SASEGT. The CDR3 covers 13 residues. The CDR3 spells CATKTGFDEKLFF. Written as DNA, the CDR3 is TGTGCCACCAAAACAGGATTTGATGAAAAACTGTTTTTT.

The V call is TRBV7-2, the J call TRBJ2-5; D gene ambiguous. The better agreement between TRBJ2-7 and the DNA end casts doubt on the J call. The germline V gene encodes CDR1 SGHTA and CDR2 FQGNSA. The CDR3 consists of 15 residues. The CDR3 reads CASMLGRSLSYEQYF. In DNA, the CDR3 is TGTGCCAGCATGCTGGGAAGGTCTCTCTCCTACGAGCAGTACTTC.

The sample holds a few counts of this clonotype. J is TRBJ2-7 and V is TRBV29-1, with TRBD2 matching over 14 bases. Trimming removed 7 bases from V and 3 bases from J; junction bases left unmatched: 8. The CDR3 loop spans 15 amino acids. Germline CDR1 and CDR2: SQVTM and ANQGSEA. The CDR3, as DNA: TGCAGCGCTGCGGCCGGGACTAGCGGGAGCTACGAGCAGTACTTC. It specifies CSAAAGTSGSYEQYF.

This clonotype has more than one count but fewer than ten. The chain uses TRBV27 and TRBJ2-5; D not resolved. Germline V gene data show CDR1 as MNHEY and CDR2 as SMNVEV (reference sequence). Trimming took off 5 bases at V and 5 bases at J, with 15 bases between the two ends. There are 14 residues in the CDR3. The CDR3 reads CASSPKTTRETQYF. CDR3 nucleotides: TGTGCCAGCAGTCCAAAGACAACCCGGGAGACCCAGTACTTC.

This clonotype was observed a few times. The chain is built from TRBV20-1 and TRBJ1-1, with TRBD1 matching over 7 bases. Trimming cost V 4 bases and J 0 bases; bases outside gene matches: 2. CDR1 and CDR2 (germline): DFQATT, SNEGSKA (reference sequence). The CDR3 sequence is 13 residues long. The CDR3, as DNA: TGCAGTGCTACGGGACAGCTGAACACTGAAGCTTTCTTT. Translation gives CSATGQLNTEAFF.

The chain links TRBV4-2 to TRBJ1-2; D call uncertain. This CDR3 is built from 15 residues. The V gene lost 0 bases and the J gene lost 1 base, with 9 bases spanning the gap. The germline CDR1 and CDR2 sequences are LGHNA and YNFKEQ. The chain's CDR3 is CASSQDRTDNYGYTF. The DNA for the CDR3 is TGTGCCAGCAGCCAAGATCGCACCGATAACTATGGCTACACCTTC.

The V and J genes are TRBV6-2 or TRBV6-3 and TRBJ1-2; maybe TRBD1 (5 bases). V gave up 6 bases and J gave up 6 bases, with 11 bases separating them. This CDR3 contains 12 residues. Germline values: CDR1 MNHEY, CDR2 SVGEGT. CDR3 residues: CASRGGEDGYTF. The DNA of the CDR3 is TGTGCCAGCAGGGGAGGGGAGGATGGCTACACCTTC.

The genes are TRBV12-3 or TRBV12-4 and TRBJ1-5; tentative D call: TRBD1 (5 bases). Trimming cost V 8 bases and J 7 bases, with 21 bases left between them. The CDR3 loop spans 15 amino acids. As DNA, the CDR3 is TGTGCCAGCGGGGCCGGGTTCGGATGGCGCCAGCCCCAGCATTTT. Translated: CASGAGFGWRQPQHF.

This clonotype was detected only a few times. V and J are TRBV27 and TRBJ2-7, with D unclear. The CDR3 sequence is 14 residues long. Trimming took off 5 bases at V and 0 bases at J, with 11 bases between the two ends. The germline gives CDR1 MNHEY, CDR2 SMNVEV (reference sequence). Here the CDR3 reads CASSPQDGSYEQYF. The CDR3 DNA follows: TGTGCCAGCAGTCCCCAGGACGGCTCCTACGAGCAGTACTTC.

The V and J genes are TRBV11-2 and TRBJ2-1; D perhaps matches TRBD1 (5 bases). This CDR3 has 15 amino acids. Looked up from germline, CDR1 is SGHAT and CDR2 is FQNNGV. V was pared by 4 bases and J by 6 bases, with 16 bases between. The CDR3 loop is CASSSDIAGGNEQFF. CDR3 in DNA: TGTGCCAGCAGCTCGGACATAGCTGGTGGCAATGAGCAGTTCTTC.

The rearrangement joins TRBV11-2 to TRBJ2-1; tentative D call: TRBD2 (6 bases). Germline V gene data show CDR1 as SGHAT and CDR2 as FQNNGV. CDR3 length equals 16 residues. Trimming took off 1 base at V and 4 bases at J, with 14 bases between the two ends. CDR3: CASSLVGGKAYNEQFF. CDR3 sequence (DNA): TGTGCCAGCAGCTTAGTCGGCGGGAAAGCTTACAATGAGCAGTTCTTC. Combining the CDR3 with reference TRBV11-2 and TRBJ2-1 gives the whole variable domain EAGVAQSPRYKIIEKRQSVAFWCNPISGHATLYWYQQILGQGPKLLIQFQNNGVVDDSQLPKDRFSAERLKGVDSTLKIQPAKLEDSAVYLCASSLVGGKAYNEQFFGPGTRLTVL.

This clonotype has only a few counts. The CDR3 coding sequence is TGTGCCAGCAGCTTAGTAGGGCTAAATAGGAAATTTTTTGGAAACACCATATATTTT. It encodes CASSLVGLNRKFFGNTIYF. The chain couples TRBV7-8 to TRBJ1-3; D unresolved. The V end was cut by 1 base, the J end by 3 bases, with 22 bases between. The CDR3 has 19 residues. CDR1 is SGHVS, CDR2 FQNEAQ, per germline.

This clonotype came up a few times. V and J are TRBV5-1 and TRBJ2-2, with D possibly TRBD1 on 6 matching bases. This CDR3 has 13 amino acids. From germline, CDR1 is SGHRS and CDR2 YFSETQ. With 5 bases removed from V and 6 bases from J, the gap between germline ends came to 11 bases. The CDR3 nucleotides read TGCGCCAGCAGTGCAGGGGCTTCCGGGGAGCTGTTTTTT. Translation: CASSAGASGELFF.

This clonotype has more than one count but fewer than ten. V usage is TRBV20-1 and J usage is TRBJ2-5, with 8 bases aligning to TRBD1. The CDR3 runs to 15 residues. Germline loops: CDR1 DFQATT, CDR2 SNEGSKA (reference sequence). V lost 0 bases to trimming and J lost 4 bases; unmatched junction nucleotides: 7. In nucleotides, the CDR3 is TGCAGTGCTAGAGATGGACAGGGTTTAGGAGAGACCCAGTACTTC. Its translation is CSARDGQGLGETQYF.

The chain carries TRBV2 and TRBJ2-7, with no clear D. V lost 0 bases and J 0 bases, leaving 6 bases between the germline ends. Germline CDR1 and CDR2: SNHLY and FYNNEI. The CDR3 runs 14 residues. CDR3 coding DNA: TGTGCCAGCAGTGAAGCTGAACACTCCTACGAGCAGTACTTC. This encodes CASSEAEHSYEQYF.

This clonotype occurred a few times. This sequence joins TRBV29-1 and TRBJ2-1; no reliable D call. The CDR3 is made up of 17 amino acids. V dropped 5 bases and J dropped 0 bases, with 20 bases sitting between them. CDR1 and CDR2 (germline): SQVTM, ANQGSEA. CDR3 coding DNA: TGCAGCGTTATCAGCCCTTACGCGTTGAGCTCCTACAATGAGCAGTTCTTC. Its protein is CSVISPYALSSYNEQFF.

DNA of the CDR3: TGTGCCATCAGTGACCCCGGACAGGCGGGCACTGAAGCTTTCTTT. Residues: CAISDPGQAGTEAFF. The rearrangement links TRBV10-3 to TRBJ1-1, with TRBD1 matching 7 bases. Germline CDR1 ENHRY, CDR2 SYGVKD. Losses at the gene ends were 3 bases for V and 4 bases for J; bases not matched to a gene: 8. CDR3 size: 15 residues.

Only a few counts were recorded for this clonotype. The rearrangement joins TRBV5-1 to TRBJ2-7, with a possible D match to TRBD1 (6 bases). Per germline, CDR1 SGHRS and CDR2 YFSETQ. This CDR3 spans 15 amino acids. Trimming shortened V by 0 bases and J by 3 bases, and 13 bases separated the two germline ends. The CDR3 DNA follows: TGCGCCAGCAGCTTGGGGATAACAGGGTTCTACGAGCAGTACTTC. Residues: CASSLGITGFYEQYF.

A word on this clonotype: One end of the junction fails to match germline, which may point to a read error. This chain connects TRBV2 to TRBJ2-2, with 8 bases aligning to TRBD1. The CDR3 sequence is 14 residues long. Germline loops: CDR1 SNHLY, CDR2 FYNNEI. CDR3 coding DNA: TGTGCCAGCAGTGGACAGGGGTGGTCCGGGGAGCCGTTTTTT. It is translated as CASSGQGWSGEPFF.

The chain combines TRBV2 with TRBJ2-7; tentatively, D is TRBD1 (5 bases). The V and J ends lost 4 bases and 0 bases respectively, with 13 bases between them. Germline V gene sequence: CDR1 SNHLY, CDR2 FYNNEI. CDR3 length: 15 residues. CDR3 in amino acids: CASSAQGYVSYEQYF. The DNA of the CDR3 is TGTGCCAGCAGTGCGCAGGGCTACGTCTCCTACGAGCAGTACTTC.

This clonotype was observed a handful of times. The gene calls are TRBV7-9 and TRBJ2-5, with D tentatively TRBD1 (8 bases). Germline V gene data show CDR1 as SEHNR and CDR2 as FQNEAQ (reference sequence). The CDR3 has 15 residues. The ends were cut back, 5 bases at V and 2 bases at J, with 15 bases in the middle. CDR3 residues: CASSQQGGAQETQYF. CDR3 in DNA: TGTGCCAGCAGCCAACAGGGGGGGGCACAAGAGACCCAGTACTTC.

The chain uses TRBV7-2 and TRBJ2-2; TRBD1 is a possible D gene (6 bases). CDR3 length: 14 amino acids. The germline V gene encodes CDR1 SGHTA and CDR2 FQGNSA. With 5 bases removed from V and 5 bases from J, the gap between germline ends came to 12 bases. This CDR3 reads CASSRYRETGELFF. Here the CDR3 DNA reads TGTGCCAGCAGCAGATACAGGGAAACCGGGGAGCTGTTTTTT.